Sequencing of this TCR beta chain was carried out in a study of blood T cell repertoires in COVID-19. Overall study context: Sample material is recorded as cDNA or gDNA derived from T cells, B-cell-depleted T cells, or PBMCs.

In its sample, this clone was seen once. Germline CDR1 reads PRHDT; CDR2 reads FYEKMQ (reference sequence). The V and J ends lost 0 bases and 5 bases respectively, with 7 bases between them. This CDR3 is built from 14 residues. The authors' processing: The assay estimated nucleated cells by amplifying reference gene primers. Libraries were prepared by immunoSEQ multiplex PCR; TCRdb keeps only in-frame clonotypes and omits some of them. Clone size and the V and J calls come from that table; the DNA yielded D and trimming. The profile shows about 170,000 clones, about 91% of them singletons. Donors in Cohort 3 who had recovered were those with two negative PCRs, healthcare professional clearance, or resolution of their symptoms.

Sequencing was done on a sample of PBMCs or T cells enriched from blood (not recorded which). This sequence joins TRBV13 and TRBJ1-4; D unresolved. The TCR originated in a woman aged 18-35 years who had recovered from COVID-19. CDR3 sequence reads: CASSLGGLNEKLFF. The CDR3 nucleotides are TGTGCCAGCAGCTTAGGGGGCCTGAATGAAAAACTGTTTTTT.